This record covers a single T cell receptor (beta chain). The junction shows a germline mismatch at one end, possibly a read error. This sample is part of a study of blood T cell repertoires in COVID-19. The method was immunoSEQ multiplex PCR; TCRdb's version includes in-frame clones alone and lacks a portion of them. The table records about 14,000 clones, approximately 92% of them present only once. Sequencing input: peripheral blood. The sequence came from a man in his forties or fifties with active COVID-19.

CDR3 protein: CASRLGVNTEAFF. CDR3 DNA: TGTGCCAGCAGGTTAGGAGTAAACACTGAAGCTTTCTTT. This chain links TRBV12-3 or TRBV12-4 with TRBJ1-1, with no clear D. This CDR3 is 13 amino acids long.